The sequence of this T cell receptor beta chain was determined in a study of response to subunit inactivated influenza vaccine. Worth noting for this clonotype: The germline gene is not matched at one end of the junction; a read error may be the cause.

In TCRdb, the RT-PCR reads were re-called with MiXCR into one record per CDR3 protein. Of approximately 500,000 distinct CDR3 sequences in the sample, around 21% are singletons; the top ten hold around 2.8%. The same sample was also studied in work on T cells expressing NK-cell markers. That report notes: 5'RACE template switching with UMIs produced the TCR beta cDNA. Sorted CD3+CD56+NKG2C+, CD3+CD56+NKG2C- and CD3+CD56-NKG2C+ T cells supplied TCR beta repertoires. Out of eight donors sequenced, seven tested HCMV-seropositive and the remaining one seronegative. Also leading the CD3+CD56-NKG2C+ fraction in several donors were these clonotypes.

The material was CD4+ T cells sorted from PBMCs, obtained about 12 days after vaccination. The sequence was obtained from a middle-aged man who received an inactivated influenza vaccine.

CDR3 nucleotide sequence: TGTGCCAGCAGCTTAGCCTCCGGGACAGGGGGCCACACATATACGCAGTATTTT. This encodes CASSLASGTGGHTYTQYF. The genes are TRBV7-6 and TRBJ2-3, with TRBD1 identical over 12 bases. The CDR3 contains 18 residues. The germline V gene encodes CDR1 SGHVS and CDR2 FNYEAQ.